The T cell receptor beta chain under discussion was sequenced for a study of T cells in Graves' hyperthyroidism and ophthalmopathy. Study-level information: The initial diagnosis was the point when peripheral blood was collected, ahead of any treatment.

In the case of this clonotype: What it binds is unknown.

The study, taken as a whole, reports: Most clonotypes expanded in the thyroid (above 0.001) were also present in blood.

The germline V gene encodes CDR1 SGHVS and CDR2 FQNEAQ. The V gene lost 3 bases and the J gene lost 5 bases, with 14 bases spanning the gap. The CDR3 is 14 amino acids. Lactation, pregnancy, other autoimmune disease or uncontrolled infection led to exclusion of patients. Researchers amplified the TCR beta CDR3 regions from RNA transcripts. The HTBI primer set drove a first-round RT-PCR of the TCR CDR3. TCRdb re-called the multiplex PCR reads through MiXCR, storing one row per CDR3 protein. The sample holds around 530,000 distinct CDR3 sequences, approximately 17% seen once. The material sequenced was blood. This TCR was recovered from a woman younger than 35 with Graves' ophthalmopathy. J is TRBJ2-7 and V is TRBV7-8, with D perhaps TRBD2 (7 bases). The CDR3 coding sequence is TGTGCCAGCAGCTTGGGCGGGGGCGGCAACGAGCAGTACTTC. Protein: CASSLGGGGNEQYF.